These 6 T cell receptor beta chains were all obtained from the same sample, sequenced in a study of blood T cell repertoires in COVID-19. Method: immunoSEQ multiplex PCR; TCRdb's copy keeps in-frame clones and lacks some. Among more than 130,000 clones, about 84% were seen once, and the ten largest hold about 5.8%. Sequencing was carried out using peripheral blood. The receptors shown here come from a human donor in a cohort sampled during active COVID-19.

The chain carries TRBV19 and TRBJ2-2, with D perhaps TRBD1 (5 bases). The CDR3 spans 16 residues. Germline CDR1 reads LNHDA; CDR2 reads SQIVND (reference sequence). The V end was cut by 4 bases, the J end by 0 bases, with 12 bases between. The CDR3 loop reads CASSTYRSPNTGELFF. The CDR3 bases are TGTGCCAGTAGTACCTACAGGTCCCCGAACACCGGGGAGCTGTTTTTT.

The V call is TRBV12-3 or TRBV12-4, the J call TRBJ2-5; 9 positions agree with TRBD2. V lost 6 bases to trimming and J lost 11 bases; unmatched junction nucleotides: 10. This CDR3 region has 13 residues. CDR3 residues: CASSRSGTSTQYF. The CDR3 DNA reads as TGTGCCAGCAGCCGCTCCGGGACTAGCACTCAGTACTTC.

V gene TRBV11-1 combines with J gene TRBJ2-1; 12 positions match TRBD2. J lost 8 bases, V lost 4 bases, and 6 bases had no gene match. CDR3 length equals 15 residues. Germline values: CDR1 SGHAT, CDR2 FQDESV (reference sequence). In nucleotides, the CDR3 is TGTGCCAGCAGCTCCCCTAGCGGGGGGGCCGATGAGCAGTTCTTC. The encoded protein is CASSSPSGGADEQFF.

This chain uses TRBV18 with TRBJ2-4; 7 bases agree with TRBD1. The V segment lost 3 bases and the J segment 6 bases; nucleotides outside the gene matches: 8. The CDR3 runs 15 residues. Germline V CDR1 and CDR2: KGHSH, LQKENI. The CDR3 reads CASSPRDSDGNIQYF. CDR3 nucleotides: TGTGCCAGCTCACCCCGGGACAGCGATGGAAACATTCAGTACTTC.

The V call is TRBV12-3 or TRBV12-4, the J call TRBJ2-5, with a possible D match to TRBD1 (5 bases). The CDR3 has 13 residues. Trimming shortened V by 2 bases and J by 5 bases, and 9 bases separated the two germline ends. The CDR3 nucleotides are TGTGCCAGCAGTTTAAGGGGTTGGGAGACCCAGTACTTC. This codes for CASSLRGWETQYF.

The chain recombines TRBV28 with TRBJ2-3; 11 bases align to TRBD2. The CDR3 consists of 15 residues. The V gene's germline CDR1 is MDHEN and CDR2 SYDVKM. With 10 bases clipped from V and 2 bases from J, the junction kept 8 bases outside the gene matches. In DNA form, the CDR3 reads TGTGCCACTCAGACTAGCGGGGCCCACACAGATACGCAGTATTTT. This encodes CATQTSGAHTDTQYF.